This entry lists 28 T cell receptor beta chains sequenced from one sample in a study of T-cell memory formation after mild COVID-19. From the 5' RACE reads, TCRdb called clonotypes with MiXCR, one entry per CDR3 protein. The table has about 270,000 distinct CDR3 sequences, roughly 14% seen once. Sequenced input: PBMCs or a T cell subset sorted from them (not recorded which). Receptors were obtained from an adult woman who had mild COVID-19 (a few samples of this study predate the infection). Cell type and time point are not known.

The chain joins TRBV4-3 to TRBJ1-1, with D possibly TRBD1 on 5 matching bases. Deletions cut 2 bases from V and 1 base from J, with 11 bases between. The germline gives CDR1 LGHNA, CDR2 YSLEER. This CDR3 region has 15 residues. CDR3 amino acids: CASSQPGRKNTEAFF. In nucleotides, the CDR3 is TGCGCCAGCAGCCAACCGGGACGGAAGAACACTGAAGCTTTCTTT.

The CDR3 region has the DNA TGTGCCAGCAGCCTTCCCCCCGGGCCCCTGAACACTGAAGCTTTCTTT. This encodes CASSLPPGPLNTEAFF. The chain employs TRBV3-1 and TRBJ1-1; D uncertain. CDR3 length: 16 amino acids. The ends were cut back, 4 bases at V and 0 bases at J, with 15 bases in the middle. CDR1 is LGHDT and CDR2 is YNNKEL in the germline V gene (reference sequence). The full variable domain, in which reference TRBV3-1 and TRBJ1-1 provide the parts outside the CDR3, is DTAVSQTPKYLVTQMGNDKSIKCEQNLGHDTMYWYKQDSKKFLKIMFSYNNKELIINETVPNRFSPKSPDKAHLNLHINSLELGDSAVYFCASSLPPGPLNTEAFFGQGTRLTVV.

In regard to this clonotype: Mismatch with germline at one junction end may stem from a read error. The V gene is TRBV7-3, the J gene TRBJ2-3, with TRBD2 matching over 12 bases. This CDR3 region has 15 residues. Germline V gives CDR1 SGHTA, CDR2 FQGTGA. CDR3 bases: TGTGCCAGCAGCCTAACTGGACTAGCGGGGGATACGCAGTATTTT. Encoded protein: CASSLTGLAGDTQYF.

This clonotype was detected only a few times. This rearrangement joins TRBV20-1 to TRBJ2-5; 13 nucleotides match TRBD2. The germline V gene encodes CDR1 DFQATT and CDR2 SNEGSKA (reference sequence). The ends lost 3 bases at V and 2 bases at J; junction bases unmatched: 6. CDR3 length: 16 residues. CDR3 amino acids: CSARGTSGVQQETQYF. As DNA, the CDR3 is TGCAGTGCTAGGGGGACTAGCGGGGTCCAGCAAGAGACCCAGTACTTC.

The rearrangement joins TRBV10-3 to TRBJ2-4, with D uncertain. Germline CDR1 ENHRY, CDR2 SYGVKD. The CDR3 spans 15 residues. The V end was cut by 0 bases, the J end by 4 bases, with 10 bases between. The CDR3 DNA is TGTGCCATCAGTGAGTCGGGGTCCCATAAAAACATTCAGTACTTC. Amino acids: CAISESGSHKNIQYF.

This clonotype turned up a few times. This rearrangement joins TRBV27 to TRBJ2-1; 10 bases line up with TRBD1. The CDR3 spans 15 residues. Germline V gene data show CDR1 as MNHEY and CDR2 as SMNVEV (reference sequence). V was clipped by 6 bases and J by 4 bases; unmatched bases: 6. CDR3 nucleotides: TGTGCCAGCAGATCCGGGACAGGGGTGTACAATGAGCAGTTCTTC. This codes for CASRSGTGVYNEQFF.

J is TRBJ2-3 and V is TRBV11-2; TRBD1 is a possible D gene (6 bases). The CDR3 sequence is 17 residues long. Looked up from germline, CDR1 is SGHAT and CDR2 is FQNNGV. V lost 5 bases to trimming and J lost 1 base, with 19 bases between them. The CDR3 loop is CASSQAKGVAGTDTQYF. The CDR3 nucleotides are TGTGCCAGCAGCCAAGCTAAGGGGGTTGCCGGCACAGATACGCAGTATTTT.

This clonotype was seen a few times. This chain joins TRBV7-8 and TRBJ2-1; D may correspond to TRBD1 or TRBD2 (5 bases each). CDR3 length equals 15 residues. Trimming removed 5 bases at V and 6 bases at J, with 17 bases between. Germline loops: CDR1 SGHVS, CDR2 FQNEAQ. This CDR3 reads CASSPRGRGTNEQFF. CDR3 DNA: TGTGCCAGCAGCCCCCGGGGCCGGGGAACCAATGAGCAGTTCTTC.

This clonotype was counted only a few times. This chain connects TRBV20-1 to TRBJ2-5, with 9 bases aligning to TRBD2. The CDR3 is 16 residues long. Germline-derived CDR1 and CDR2 are DFQATT and SNEGSKA (reference sequence). Trimming cost V 2 bases and J 0 bases; bases outside gene matches: 7. The CDR3 bases are TGCAGTGCTAGACCCGCCAGCGGGGGGAACCAAGAGACCCAGTACTTC. Protein: CSARPASGGNQETQYF.

The chain recombines TRBV18 with TRBJ2-3, with TRBD2 identical over 11 bases. With V trimmed by 3 bases and J by 5 bases, 4 bases remained unmatched. From germline, CDR1 is KGHSH and CDR2 LQKENI. This CDR3 is 15 amino acids long. The DNA for the CDR3 is TGTGCCAGCTCACCGTCTAGCGGGAGGCTAGATACGCAGTATTTT. Protein sequence: CASSPSSGRLDTQYF.

The chain employs TRBV5-1 and TRBJ1-4; TRBD1 matches 12 bases. The V segment lost 4 bases and the J segment 6 bases; nucleotides outside the gene matches: 10. Germline V lookup: CDR1 SGHRS, CDR2 YFSETQ. The CDR3 runs to 17 residues. The CDR3 nucleotides read TGCGCCAGCAGCCCCCCCCGAGGGACAGGGGGCGATGAAAAACTGTTTTTT. Encoded protein: CASSPPRGTGGDEKLFF.

The rearrangement links TRBV18 to TRBJ1-5; D may be TRBD1 (5 bases). Looked up from germline, CDR1 is KGHSH and CDR2 is LQKENI. V shed 2 bases and J shed 6 bases, with 14 bases lying between them. The CDR3 spans 15 residues. Here the CDR3 DNA reads TGTGCCAGCTCACCAAAAGGGGAATTGGGTCAGCCCCAGCATTTT. Amino acids: CASSPKGELGQPQHF.

This clonotype was seen more than once but under ten times. The chain carries TRBV6-2 or TRBV6-3 and TRBJ2-7; the match to TRBD2 covers 7 bases. The CDR3 covers 15 residues. Germline values: CDR1 MNHEY, CDR2 SVGEGT. V dropped 2 bases and J dropped 3; count of bases not matched to a gene: 7. This CDR3 is CASSYGLDFNYEQYF. The CDR3 coding sequence is TGTGCCAGCAGTTACGGACTAGATTTCAACTACGAGCAGTACTTC.

The chain links TRBV6-5 to TRBJ2-1; 7 nucleotides match TRBD2. The CDR3 runs to 16 residues. Germline V gene sequence: CDR1 MNHEY, CDR2 SVGAGI. V lost 3 bases to trimming and J lost 4 bases; unmatched junction nucleotides: 9. CDR3 amino acids: CASSYSGRGTYNEQFF. In DNA, the CDR3 is TGTGCCAGCAGTTATTCGGGGCGGGGGACGTACAATGAGCAGTTCTTC.

The V gene is TRBV30, the J gene TRBJ2-7; D remains unclear. The CDR3 is made up of 12 amino acids. V was pared by 0 bases and J by 7 bases, with 10 bases between. CDR1 is GTSNPN, CDR2 SVGIG, per germline (reference sequence). The CDR3 DNA sequence: TGTGCCTGGAGTGTACGAGGTTCTGAGCAGTACTTC. This gives the protein CAWSVRGSEQYF.

This chain uses TRBV11-1 with TRBJ1-5, with D possibly TRBD1 on 6 matching bases. The germline CDR1 and CDR2 sequences are SGHAT and FQDESV (reference sequence). With 5 bases removed from V and 7 bases from J, the gap between germline ends came to 12 bases. The CDR3 runs to 13 residues. The CDR3 nucleotides read TGTGCCAGCAGCCAGGACAGAGAACAGCCCCAGCATTTT. It codes for CASSQDREQPQHF.

This chain joins TRBV20-1 and TRBJ1-6; 9 bases are shared with TRBD1. Unmatched junction bases numbered 10, after V lost 6 bases and J lost 10 bases. The CDR3 extends over 14 amino acids. In germline, CDR1 is DFQATT, CDR2 SNEGSKA (reference sequence). The CDR3 region has the DNA TGCAGTGCGGCGCAGGGACAGGGAGTCTCACCCCTCCACTTT. Its protein product is CSAAQGQGVSPLHF.

The chain recombines TRBV2 with TRBJ1-6; D gene unclear. The V end lost 7 bases, the J end lost 6 bases, and 13 bases lay between the germline ends. Germline V gene data show CDR1 as SNHLY and CDR2 as FYNNEI. The CDR3 has 14 residues. CDR3 protein: CASTDTSFNSPLHF. CDR3 sequence (DNA): TGTGCCAGCACCGACACGAGTTTTAATTCACCCCTCCACTTT.

The V call is TRBV29-1, the J call TRBJ2-1; D may be TRBD2 (6 bases). V lost 5 bases to trimming and J lost 7 bases, with 15 bases between them. Per the germline V gene, CDR1 is SQVTM and CDR2 is ANQGSEA. This CDR3 is 13 amino acids long. The CDR3 is CSVRRPGGNEQFF. The CDR3 DNA is TGCAGCGTTCGCCGTCCTGGGGGGAATGAGCAGTTCTTC.

This clonotype has at least ten counts. CDR3 residues: CASSLLAGLNTGELFF. The DNA of the CDR3 is TGTGCCAGCAGCTTACTAGCGGGGTTGAACACCGGGGAGCTGTTTTTT. The chain joins TRBV7-3 to TRBJ2-2; 9 nucleotides agree with TRBD2. The germline V gene encodes CDR1 SGHTA and CDR2 FQGTGA. This CDR3 has 16 residues. J was trimmed by 1 base and V by 2 bases; bases with no gene match: 2. Filled out from reference TRBV7-3 and TRBJ2-2, the complete variable domain reads GAGVSQTPSNKVTEKGKYVELRCDPISGHTALYWYRQSLGQGPEFLIYFQGTGAADDSGLPNDRFFAVRPEGSVSTLKIQRTERGDSAVYLCASSLLAGLNTGELFFGEGSRLTVL.

This clonotype has a count of ten or more. The J gene is TRBJ2-3, the V gene TRBV6-1, with no clear D. The CDR3 runs 13 residues. Germline V gives CDR1 MNHNS, CDR2 SASEGT. V lost 8 bases and J lost 0, with 9 bases in between. CDR3 amino acids: CASRLISTDTQYF. CDR3 coding DNA: TGTGCCAGCCGTCTGATTAGCACAGATACGCAGTATTTT.

The chain combines TRBV27 with TRBJ1-2, with D possibly TRBD1 on 5 matching bases. Germline V gives CDR1 MNHEY, CDR2 SMNVEV (reference sequence). With 6 bases removed from V and 3 bases from J, the gap between germline ends came to 17 bases. The CDR3 consists of 15 residues. CDR3 coding DNA: TGTGCCAGCAGGCCGAATGTGGGGCTTGACTATGGCTACACCTTC. Its translation is CASRPNVGLDYGYTF.

This rearrangement joins TRBV5-1 to TRBJ1-1, with D maybe TRBD1 (5 bases). The CDR3 contains 17 residues. The germline V and J ends were trimmed by 0 bases and 4 bases, with 19 bases remaining between them. The germline CDR1 and CDR2 sequences are SGHRS and YFSETQ. CDR3 nucleotide sequence: TGCGCCAGCAGCTTGGATCACAGGTCGGGGTCGGGCACTGAAGCTTTCTTT. Protein sequence: CASSLDHRSGSGTEAFF.

Many counts were recorded for this clonotype. This chain links TRBV10-3 with TRBJ1-6, with D maybe TRBD1 (5 bases). Germline loops: CDR1 ENHRY, CDR2 SYGVKD. Trimming pared 3 bases from V and 7 bases from J, leaving 13 bases between. The CDR3 runs to 15 residues. The CDR3 bases are TGTGCCATCAGTGAAACTTCAGGGTCCAATTCACCCCTCCACTTT. As protein: CAISETSGSNSPLHF.

The chain carries TRBV5-1 and TRBJ1-1; D gene uncertain. Trimming pared 3 bases from V and 0 bases from J, leaving 9 bases between. Germline values: CDR1 SGHRS, CDR2 YFSETQ. The CDR3 loop spans 14 amino acids. Here the CDR3 DNA reads TGCGCCAGCAGCTCCCAGTCTATGAACACTGAAGCTTTCTTT. Protein sequence: CASSSQSMNTEAFF.

This chain links TRBV19 with TRBJ2-2; possibly TRBD2 for D (6 bases). Germline lookup yields CDR1 LNHDA and CDR2 SQIVND (reference sequence). Trimming took 8 bases from V and 1 from J, leaving 14 bases between them. The CDR3 runs 15 residues. CDR3 nucleotides: TGTGCCAGTGTGGAGGGCGGCTTGAACACCGGGGAGCTGTTTTTT. Its protein is CASVEGGLNTGELFF. Together with reference TRBV19 and TRBJ2-2, the CDR3 gives the full variable domain: DGGITQSPKYLFRKEGQNVTLSCEQNLNHDAMYWYRQDPGQGLRLIYYSQIVNDFQKGDIAEGYSVSREKKESFPLTVTSAQKNPTAFYLCASVEGGLNTGELFFGEGSRLTVL.

This clonotype was counted only a few times. The gene calls are TRBV5-1 and TRBJ2-7; D possibly uses TRBD1 or TRBD2 (5 bases each). Germline CDR1 and CDR2: SGHRS and YFSETQ. Deletions cut 3 bases from V and 2 bases from J, with 15 bases between. This CDR3 has 15 amino acids. The DNA of the CDR3 is TGCGCCAGCAGCTCCAGGGAACTAGGTACCTACGAGCAGTACTTC. Amino acids: CASSSRELGTYEQYF.

This chain joins TRBV7-2 and TRBJ2-1; 10 bases match TRBD2. The CDR3 length is 16 residues. Germline V lookup: CDR1 SGHTA, CDR2 FQGNSA. Trimming took 4 bases from V and 1 from J; bases not matched to a gene: 4. This chain's CDR3 is CASSSLLAGSYNEQFF. The DNA of the CDR3 is TGTGCCAGCAGCTCGTTACTAGCGGGGTCCTACAATGAGCAGTTCTTC.